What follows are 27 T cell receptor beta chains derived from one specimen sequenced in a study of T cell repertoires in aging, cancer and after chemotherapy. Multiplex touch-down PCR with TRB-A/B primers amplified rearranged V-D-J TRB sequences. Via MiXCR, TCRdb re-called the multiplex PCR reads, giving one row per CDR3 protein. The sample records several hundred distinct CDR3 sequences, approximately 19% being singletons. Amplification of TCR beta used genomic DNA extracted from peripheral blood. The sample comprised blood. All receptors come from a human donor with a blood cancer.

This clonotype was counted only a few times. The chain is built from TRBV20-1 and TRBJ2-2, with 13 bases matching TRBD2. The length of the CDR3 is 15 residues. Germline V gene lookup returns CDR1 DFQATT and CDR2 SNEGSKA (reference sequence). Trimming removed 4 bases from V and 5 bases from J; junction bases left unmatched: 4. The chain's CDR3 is CSAKWTSGGTGELFF. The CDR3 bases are TGCAGTGCTAAGTGGACTAGCGGGGGAACCGGGGAGCTGTTTTTT.

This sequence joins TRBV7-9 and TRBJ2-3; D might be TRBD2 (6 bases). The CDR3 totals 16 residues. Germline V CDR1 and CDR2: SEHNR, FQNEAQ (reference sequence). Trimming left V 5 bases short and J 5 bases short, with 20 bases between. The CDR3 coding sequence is TGTGCCAGCAGCCAATTATTAGGGCGGGGCCAAGATACGCAGTATTTT. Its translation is CASSQLLGRGQDTQYF.

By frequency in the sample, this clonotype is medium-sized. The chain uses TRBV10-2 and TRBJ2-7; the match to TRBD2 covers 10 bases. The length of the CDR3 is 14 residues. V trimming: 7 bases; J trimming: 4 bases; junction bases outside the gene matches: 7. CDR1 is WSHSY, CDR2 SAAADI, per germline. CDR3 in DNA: TGCGCCAGCACCGTACTAGCGGGGAATTACGAGCAGTACTTC. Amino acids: CASTVLAGNYEQYF.

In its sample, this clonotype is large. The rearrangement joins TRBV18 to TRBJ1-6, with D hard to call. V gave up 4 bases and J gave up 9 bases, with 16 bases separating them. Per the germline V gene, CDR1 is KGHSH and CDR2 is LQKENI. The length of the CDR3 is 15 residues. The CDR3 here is CASSLAGVRSSPLHF. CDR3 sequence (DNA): TGTGCCAGCTCACTTGCTGGGGTTCGGAGTTCACCCCTCCACTTT. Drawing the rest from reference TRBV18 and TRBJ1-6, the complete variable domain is NAGVMQNPRHLVRRRGQEARLRCSPMKGHSHVYWYRQLPEEGLKFMVYLQKENIIDESGMPKERFSAEFPKEGPSILRIQQVVRGDSAAYFCASSLAGVRSSPLHFGNGTRLTVT.

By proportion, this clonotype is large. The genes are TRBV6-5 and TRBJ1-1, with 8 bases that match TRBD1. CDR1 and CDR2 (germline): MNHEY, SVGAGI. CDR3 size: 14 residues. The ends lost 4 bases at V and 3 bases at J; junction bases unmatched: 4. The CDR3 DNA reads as TGTGCCAGCAGTTTAAGACAGGGGTACACTGAAGCTTTCTTT. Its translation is CASSLRQGYTEAFF.

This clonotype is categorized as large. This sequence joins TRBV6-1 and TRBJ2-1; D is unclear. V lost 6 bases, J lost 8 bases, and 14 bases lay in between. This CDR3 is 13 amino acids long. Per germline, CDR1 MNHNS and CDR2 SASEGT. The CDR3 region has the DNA TGTGCCAGCAGGGCCATTTCGAGTCATGAGCAGTTCTTC. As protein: CASRAISSHEQFF.

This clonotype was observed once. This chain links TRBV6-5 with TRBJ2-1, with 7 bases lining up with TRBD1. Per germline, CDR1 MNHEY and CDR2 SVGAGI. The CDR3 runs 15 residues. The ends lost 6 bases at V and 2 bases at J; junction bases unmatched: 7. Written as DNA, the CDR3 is TGTGCCAGCAGGGGTAGACAGGGAACCTACAATGAGCAGTTCTTC. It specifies CASRGRQGTYNEQFF.

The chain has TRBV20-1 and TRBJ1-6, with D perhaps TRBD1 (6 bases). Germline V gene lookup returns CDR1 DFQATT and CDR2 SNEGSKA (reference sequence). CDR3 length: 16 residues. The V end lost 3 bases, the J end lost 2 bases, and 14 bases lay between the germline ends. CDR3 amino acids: CSASRGGETYNSPLHF. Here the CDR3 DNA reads TGCAGTGCTAGCAGAGGGGGGGAGACCTATAATTCACCCCTCCACTTT.

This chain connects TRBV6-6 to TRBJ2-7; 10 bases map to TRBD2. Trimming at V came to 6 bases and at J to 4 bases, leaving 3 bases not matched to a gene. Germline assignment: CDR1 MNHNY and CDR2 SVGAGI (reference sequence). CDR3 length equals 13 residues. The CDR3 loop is CASRLAGNYEQYF. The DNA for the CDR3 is TGTGCCAGCAGACTAGCGGGGAATTACGAGCAGTACTTC.

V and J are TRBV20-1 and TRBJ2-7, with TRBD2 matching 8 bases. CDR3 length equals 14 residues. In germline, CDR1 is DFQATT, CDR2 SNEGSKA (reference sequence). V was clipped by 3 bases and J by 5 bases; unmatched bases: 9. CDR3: CSASGAGATHEQYF. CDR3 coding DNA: TGCAGTGCTAGTGGAGCGGGAGCCACCCACGAGCAGTACTTC.

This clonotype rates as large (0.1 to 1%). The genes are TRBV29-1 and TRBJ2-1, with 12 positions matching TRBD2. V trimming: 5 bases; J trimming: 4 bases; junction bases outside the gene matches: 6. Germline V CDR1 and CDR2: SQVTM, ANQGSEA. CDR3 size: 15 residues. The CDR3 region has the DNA TGCAGCGTTTACACCACTAGCGGGGGGTACAATGAGCAGTTCTTC. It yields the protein CSVYTTSGGYNEQFF.

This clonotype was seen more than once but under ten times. Here the CDR3 reads CSARPHEDFYGYTF. The CDR3 DNA reads TGCAGTGCTAGACCTCACGAAGACTTTTATGGCTACACCTTC. This rearrangement joins TRBV20-1 to TRBJ1-2; D is unclear. This CDR3 has 14 amino acids. Trimming removed 2 bases at V and 5 bases at J, with 15 bases between. Looked up from germline, CDR1 is DFQATT and CDR2 is SNEGSKA (reference sequence).

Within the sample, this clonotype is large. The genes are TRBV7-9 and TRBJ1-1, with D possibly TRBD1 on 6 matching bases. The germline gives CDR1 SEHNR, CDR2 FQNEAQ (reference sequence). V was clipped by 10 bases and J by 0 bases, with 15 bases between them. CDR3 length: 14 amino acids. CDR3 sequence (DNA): TGTGCCACGAACCAGGACAGAATGAACACTGAAGCTTTCTTT. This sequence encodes CATNQDRMNTEAFF. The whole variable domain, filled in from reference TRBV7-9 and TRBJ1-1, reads DTGVSQNPRHKITKRGQNVTFRCDPISEHNRLYWYRQTLGQGPEFLTYFQNEAQLEKSRLLSDRFSAERPKGSFSTLEIQRTEQGDSAMYLCATNQDRMNTEAFFGQGTRLTVV.

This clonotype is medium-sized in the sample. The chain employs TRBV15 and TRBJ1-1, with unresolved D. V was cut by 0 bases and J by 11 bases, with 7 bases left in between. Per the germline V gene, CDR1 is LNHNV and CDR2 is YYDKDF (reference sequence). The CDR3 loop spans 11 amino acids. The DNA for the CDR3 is TGTGCCACCAGCAGAGATGGAGTGGCTTTCTTT. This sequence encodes CATSRDGVAFF.

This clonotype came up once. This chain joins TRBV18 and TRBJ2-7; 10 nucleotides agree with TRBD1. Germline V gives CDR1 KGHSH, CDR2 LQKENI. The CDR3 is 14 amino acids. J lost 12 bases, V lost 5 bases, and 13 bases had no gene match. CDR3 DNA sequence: TGTGCCAGCTCAAGTGGGACAGGGGACTACGAGTGGTACTTC. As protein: CASSSGTGDYEWYF.

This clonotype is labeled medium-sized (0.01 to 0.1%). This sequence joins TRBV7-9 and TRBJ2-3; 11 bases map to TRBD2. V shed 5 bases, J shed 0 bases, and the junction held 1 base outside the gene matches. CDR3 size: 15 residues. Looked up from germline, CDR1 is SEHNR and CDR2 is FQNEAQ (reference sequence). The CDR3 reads CASSPSGGSTDTQYF. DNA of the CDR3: TGTGCCAGCAGCCCTAGCGGGGGGAGCACAGATACGCAGTATTTT.

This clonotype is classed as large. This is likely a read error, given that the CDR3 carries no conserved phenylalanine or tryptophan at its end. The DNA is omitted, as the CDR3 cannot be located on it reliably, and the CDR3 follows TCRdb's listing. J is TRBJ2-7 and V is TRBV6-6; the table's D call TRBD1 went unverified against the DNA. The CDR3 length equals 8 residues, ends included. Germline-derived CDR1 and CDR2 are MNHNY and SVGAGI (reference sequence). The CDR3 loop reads CASSRTRS.

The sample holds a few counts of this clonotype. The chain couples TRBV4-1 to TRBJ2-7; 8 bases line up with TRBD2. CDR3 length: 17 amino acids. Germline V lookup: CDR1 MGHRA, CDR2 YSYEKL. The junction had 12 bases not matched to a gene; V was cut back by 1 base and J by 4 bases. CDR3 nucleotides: TGCGCCAGCAGCCAAGTCGCGGTAGCGGGGTCTCTGTACGAGCAGTACTTC. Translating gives CASSQVAVAGSLYEQYF.

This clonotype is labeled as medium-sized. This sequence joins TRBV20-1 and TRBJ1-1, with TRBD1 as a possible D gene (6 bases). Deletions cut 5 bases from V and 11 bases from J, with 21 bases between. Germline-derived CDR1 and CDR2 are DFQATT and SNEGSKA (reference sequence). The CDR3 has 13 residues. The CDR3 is CSAPEGGSLGAFF. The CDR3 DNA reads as TGCAGTGCTCCAGAGGGGGGGAGCCTTGGGGCTTTCTTT.

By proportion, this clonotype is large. CDR3 sequence (DNA): TGTGCCAGCAGTCTCAACCCCTCTCAGAGTACTGAAGCTTTCTTT. Its translation: CASSLNPSQSTEAFF. This chain joins TRBV27 and TRBJ1-1; D gene unclear. The CDR3 runs 15 residues. CDR1 is MNHEY and CDR2 is SMNVEV in the germline V gene (reference sequence). V lost 5 bases and J lost 5, with 18 bases in between.

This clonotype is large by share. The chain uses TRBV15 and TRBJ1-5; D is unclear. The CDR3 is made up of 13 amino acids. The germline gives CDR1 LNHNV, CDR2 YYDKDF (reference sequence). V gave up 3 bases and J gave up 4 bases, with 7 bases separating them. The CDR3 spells CATSSGKNQPQHF. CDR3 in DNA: TGTGCCACCAGCAGTGGCAAGAATCAGCCCCAGCATTTT.

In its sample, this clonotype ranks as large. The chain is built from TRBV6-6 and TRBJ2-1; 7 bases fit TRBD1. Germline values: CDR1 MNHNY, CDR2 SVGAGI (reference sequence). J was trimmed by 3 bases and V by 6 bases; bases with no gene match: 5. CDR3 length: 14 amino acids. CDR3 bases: TGTGCCAGCAGACCGGGACAGAGCTACAATGAGCAGTTCTTC. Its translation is CASRPGQSYNEQFF.

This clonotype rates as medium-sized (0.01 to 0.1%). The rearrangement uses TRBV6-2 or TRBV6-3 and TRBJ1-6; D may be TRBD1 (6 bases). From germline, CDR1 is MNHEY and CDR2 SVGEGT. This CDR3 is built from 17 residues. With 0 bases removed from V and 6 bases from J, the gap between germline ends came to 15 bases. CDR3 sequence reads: CASSYSTGGRSNSPLHF. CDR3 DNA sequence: TGTGCCAGCAGTTACTCGACGGGGGGGCGAAGTAATTCACCCCTCCACTTT.

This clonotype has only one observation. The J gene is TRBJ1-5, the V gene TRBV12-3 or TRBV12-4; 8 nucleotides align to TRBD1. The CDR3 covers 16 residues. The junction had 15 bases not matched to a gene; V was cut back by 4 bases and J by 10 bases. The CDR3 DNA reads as TGTGCCAGCAGTTCCGGGGGACAGGACTGGGTACAACCCCAGCATTTT. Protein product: CASSSGGQDWVQPQHF.

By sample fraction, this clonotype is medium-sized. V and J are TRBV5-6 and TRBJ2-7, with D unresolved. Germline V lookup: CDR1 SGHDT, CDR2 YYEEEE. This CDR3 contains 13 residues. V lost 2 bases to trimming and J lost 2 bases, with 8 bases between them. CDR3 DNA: TGTGCCAGCAGCTTAGGGATCACCTACGAGCAGTACTTC. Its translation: CASSLGITYEQYF.

The CDR3 is CASAVAFNRGNTEAFF. In DNA form, the CDR3 reads TGTGCCAGTGCCGTAGCCTTTAACAGGGGTAACACTGAAGCTTTCTTT. The genes are TRBV6-1 and TRBJ1-1; 7 bases line up with TRBD1. The CDR3 has 16 amino acids. Germline V lookup: CDR1 MNHNS, CDR2 SASEGT. The trim removed 9 bases at V and 2 bases at J, leaving 15 bases unmatched.

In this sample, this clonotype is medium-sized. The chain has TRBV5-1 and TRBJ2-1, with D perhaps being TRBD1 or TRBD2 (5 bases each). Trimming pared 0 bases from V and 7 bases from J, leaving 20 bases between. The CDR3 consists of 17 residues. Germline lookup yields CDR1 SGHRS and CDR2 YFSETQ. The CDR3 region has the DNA TGCGCCAGCAGCTTGGTGGGACCCGGGTCAACCTTGAATGAGCAGTTCTTC. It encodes CASSLVGPGSTLNEQFF.